This section outlines one TCR beta chain sequence together with its context. This entry belongs to a study of blood T cell repertoires in COVID-19. Unmatched junction bases numbered 12, after V lost 1 base and J lost 1 base. This CDR3 is built from 19 residues. The protocol was immunoSEQ multiplex PCR, while the TCRdb copy is restricted to in-frame clones and leaves out a portion. The sample shows under 80,000 clones, 80% to 90% of them seen only once. The chain couples TRBV23-1 to TRBJ1-4; 7 bases map to TRBD1. TRBV23-1 counts as an open reading frame of uncertain function. What was sequenced was peripheral blood. This TCR came from a man aged 50-60 years with active COVID-19. This chain's CDR3 is CASSQYYTDREITNEKLFF. CDR3 sequence (DNA): TGCGCCAGCAGTCAATATTATACTGACAGGGAAATAACTAATGAAAAACTGTTTTTT.